A selection of T cell receptor beta chains follows, all from one sample in a study of technical replicates of blood from several donors. TCRdb keeps only in-frame clones here, not all; method: immunoSEQ multiplex PCR. The data contain approximately 79,000 clones, around 97% of them singletons. Sequences were obtained from T cells isolated from PBMCs. The receptors were gathered from a human donor in good health. CDR3s leave out the opening cysteine and the closing phenylalanine or tryptophan. The D gene is left open where the match is weak.

>-|TRBV6-5
ASSLRSSGNTIY
>-|TRBV5-1
ASRIEAWEKLF
>TRBD2|TRBV6-1
ASRVAGSTDTQY
>TRBD1|TRBV2
ASRDRGELRPQH
>-|TRBV4-1
ASSSGRGRRETQY
>-|TRBV5-1
ASSLDTGATDTQY
>TRBD1|TRBV6-5
ASSNIHRGGELF
>-|TRBV4-1
ASSPSSENAAYEQY
>TRBD2|TRBV30
AWLPGLAGTEQF
>-|TRBV29-1
SGGENTEAF
>-|TRBV4-1
ASSPVGGGTEAF
>-|TRBV6-5
ASSYSQKNTEAF
>-|TRBV5-5
ASSLETTGYQPQH
>TRBD2|TRBV9
ASSPGGTYEQY
>TRBD2|TRBV6-5
ASSLAGVTYEQY
>TRBD1|TRBV6-5
ASRPGQQLYGYT
>-|TRBV6-5
ASSYSRTAYGYT
>TRBD1|TRBV2
ASSAGTGLRYEQY
>TRBD2|TRBV28
ASSPGTSAVDEQY
>-|TRBV6-1
ASIDSGELF
>-|TRBV9
ASSLTGKDQPQH
>-|TRBV2
ASSLWRNTGELF
>-|TRBV5-6
ASSLGGSLYEQY
>-|TRBV30
AWSLGGATNEKLF
>-|TRBV29-1
SGAGISNYGYT
>-|TRBV7-2
ASSLVGGGGNQPQH
>-|TRBV10-2
ASGDGSYEQY
>-|TRBV19
ASTKGSSNEKLF
>TRBD2|TRBV7-3
ASSLTPPLAGGNTGELF
>-|TRBV25-1
ASSAHTSGNTDTQY
>TRBD2|TRBV5-1
ASSWTSGTYEQY